The clone carrying this TCR beta chain was recorded a few times. Its antigen is not identified. The V and J ends lost 2 bases and 3 bases respectively, with 17 bases between them. The CDR3 spans 15 residues. Germline CDR1 is DFQATT and CDR2 is SNEGSKA (reference sequence). Amplification of TCR alpha and beta CDR3 regions from RNA used iRepertoire nested multiplex PCR. For one-step reverse transcription and amplification, roughly 95-400 ng of tissue mRNA or PBMC total RNA was used. TCRdb passed the multiplex PCR reads through MiXCR, listing each CDR3 protein once. This sample carries 300,000 to 400,000 distinct CDR3 sequences, 35% to 45% of them seen once, and the ten largest clones take about 11%. The sample comes from a study of glioma-infiltrating T cells. About the research overall: Presurgical dexamethasone in glioma patients lasted six or fewer days. Target coverage was about 4.5- to 10-fold for about 940,000 blood T cells. Findings of the study overall: Non-neoplastic patients had below-expected tissue-blood divergence, while all gliomas exceeded expectation.

Specimen: glioma tissue, nonneoplastic brain tissue, or PBMCs (not recorded which). The chain couples TRBV20-1 to TRBJ2-7; D is unclear. The clonotype comes from a human donor with low-grade glioma or glioblastoma, undergoing nonglioma brain surgery, or in good health (not recorded which). CDR3 in amino acids: CSARPRGTVNYEQYF. In DNA, the CDR3 is TGCAGTGCTAGACCCCGAGGAACCGTAAACTACGAGCAGTACTTC.